The entry that follows covers one TCR beta chain sequence. Its binding antigen is unknown. This sample was taken from a study of cytomegalovirus exposure and HLA in healthy donors (TCRdb year 2017). For the study in its entirety: According to an earlier analysis of 550 to 750 of the donors, some 170 million T cells yielded some 120 million unique TCR beta sequences and approximately 300 Gb of sequence data. About 330 gigabases of sequencing data and approximately 92 million unique TCR sequences made up an early release that covered several hundred HLA-typed donors. Among the roughly 400 genotyped donors, roughly 80% belonged to the genetic ancestry cluster associated with self-reported Caucasian donors. The study aimed to test whether signatures of past pathogen exposure could be identified by cataloging public T cell receptors. The study used immunosequencing to profile the T cell repertoires of more than 650 subjects and linked those repertoires to cytomegalovirus serostatus. Besides the first cohort of around 670 subjects, a separate validation cohort made up of 120 different subjects was used. To predict cytomegalovirus infection status, the study brought together high-throughput TCR immunosequencing, statistical association of individual TCRs with disease status, and machine learning. A later analysis re-examined previously published TCR beta repertoires from roughly 720 donors and added high-resolution HLA genotyping to investigate patterns of TCR occurrence. Rather than using new phenotypic data, the later analysis identified candidate immune exposures from TCR beta sequences and from how often those sequences occurred across donors. In an earlier analysis of about 590 of the donors, high-throughput TCR beta sequencing was used to judge whether each TCR beta V gene segment behaved as functional or pseudogenic. Alongside the repertoire data, information on donor age, sex, ethnicity and CMV serostatus was compiled. In a later genetic analysis, genome-wide SNP genotypes for about three fifths of the roughly 670 donors were used, and that subset was treated as a discovery cohort. All discovery cohort repertoires had been generated on a single sequencing platform. Class I and class II HLA loci were covered by the typing at four-digit resolution. Typing coverage varied by locus: about 620-630 donors for A, B, C, DRB1 and DQB1; approximately 500 for DQA1; approximately 610 for DPA1; roughly 450 for DPB1. Roughly five DR-DQ haplotypes were treated as single units for association and clustering because of strong linkage in the cohort. Among around 400 genotyped donors of the cohort, an average of approximately 240,000 unique TCR beta nucleotide sequences was sequenced per donor, of which roughly 17% were non-productive. The study at large found these results: A cluster of highly shared sequence variants was judged likely to be a technical artifact of the sequencing pipeline. CMV serostatus was the only immune exposure information available for the cohort. In an earlier analysis of about 600 of the donors, most TCR beta V segments appeared in productive rearrangements about 90% or about 30% of the time, broadly matching IMGT annotations. A later analysis reported that several top co-occurrence clusters appeared linked to parvovirus B19, influenza, CMV and Epstein-Barr virus. In the study, approximately 160 TCR beta chains were listed as associated with cytomegalovirus. Compared with equally common non-associated chains, HLA-associated TCR beta chains in a later analysis were more clonally expanded and had lower generation probabilities. The earlier analysis of 587 of the donors excluded about 16 rarely observed V segments, including chromosome 9 orphons, because counts were too low. In a later genetic analysis, a missense DCLRE1C variant was associated with V-gene and J-gene trimming of TCR beta chains, and the association was replicated in an independent cohort. A later analysis found that most CMV-associated TCR beta chains appeared HLA-restricted, with HLA associations seemingly driven largely by CMV exposure. Some IMGT-functional V segments, including TRBV6-2 and TRBV6-3, could not be told apart with the 87-base-pair reads, so those segments were excluded. According to a later genetic analysis, donors in an Asian-associated ancestry cluster had fewer N-insertions in productive TCRs than the approximately 670-donor mean. Cytomegalovirus status was reported to be diagnosed by the classifier with high specificity and sensitivity in both the original and validation cohorts. The presence/absence analyses assumed that sequencing depth was roughly uniform across donors, and that assumption may not be true. Three of the identified cytomegalovirus-associated TCR beta chains were confirmed in vitro to be specific for cytomegalovirus antigens. A further reported finding was that TCR beta sequences accurately predicted the HLA-A and HLA-B alleles for most subjects in the first cohort. The authors suggested that the approach could potentially be extended to other disease states and immunological phenotypes. Linkage disequilibrium might explain the correlated functional status among segregating V segments, but an unknown experimental factor could not be ruled out. According to a later analysis, TCR association rates differed among HLA loci, with DRB1 alleles showing the most associated TCRs and HLA-C alleles showing the fewest. Most TCR sequences were observed very rarely across donors, whereas some public TCRs were present in many individuals. HLA typing was unavailable for some donors at each locus, so association tests used only the typed subset. Strong co-occurrence of HLA alleles, especially DR and DQ, made assigning TCR associations to individual alleles difficult. A later analysis associated 16,951 TCR beta sequences with specific HLA alleles at a false discovery rate of 0.05. The cohort was sequenced for TCR beta chains only, and without alpha or paired-chain data the features that could be detected were limited.

The CDR3 contains 14 residues, cysteine and phenylalanine counted. Only the CDR3 region is kept as DNA, spanning 42 bases read in frame from base 1. V is trimmed back by 6 bases and J by 5 bases, and the junction contains 7 bases that no gene match accounts for. The germline V gene supplies CDR1 SNHLY and CDR2 FYNNEI. The cohort comprised several hundred healthy bone marrow donors. At the time of sampling, all cohort members were nominally healthy, though unrecorded immune exposures were likely present. The donor tested CMV seropositive and was one of the 289 seropositive cohort members. A peripheral blood sample was collected from each donor, and TCR beta sequencing was performed on peripheral blood mononuclear cells. Genomic DNA extraction from the blood cell samples was performed with the Qiagen DNeasy Blood Extraction Kit. The method behind the library was the immunoSEQ multiplex PCR assay. For the multiplex PCR, a mixture combining 60 forward primers for TCR Vbeta segments and 13 reverse primers for TCR Jbeta segments was used. The CDR3 region of rearranged TCR beta genes was amplified from genomic DNA by a multiplex PCR assay. The amplified TCR beta libraries were sequenced on the Illumina HiSeq System as 87-base-pair reads. The paper's processing steps were these. A later analysis tallied some 79 million unique TCR beta chains across the 666 repertoires, and 10 million to 11 million of those chains were shared by two or more donors. Raw reads were error-corrected and collapsed into unique sequences with a nearest-neighbor algorithm that merged closely related sequences to remove PCR and sequencing errors. To assign V, D and J gene segments, CDR3 sequences were aligned to IMGT reference sequences. For a sequence to be retained, a match of at least six nucleotides to both a V gene segment and a J gene segment was required. Rearrangements were classified as productive when the CDR3 lacked stop codons and remained in frame with V and J, and all other rearrangements were classified as non-productive. Following IMGT convention, CDR3 was defined as the stretch from the second conserved V-encoded cysteine up to the conserved J-encoded phenylalanine. The earlier analysis of approximately 500 of the donors excluded sequences that lacked an unambiguous match to a single V gene segment. In an earlier analysis of approximately 500 of the donors, a V segment was called functional when productive rearrangements were above 56.7%, and segregating when the standard deviation between donors exceeded 5%. A statistical classification framework was built to diagnose cytomegalovirus status from the catalog of TCR beta chain sequences. In a later analysis, V and J genes were assigned by comparing TCR nucleotide sequences against IMGT/GENE-DB human TR gene sequences. Using the TCRdist pipeline, a later analysis assigned CDR3 sequences along with most-parsimonious VDJ recombination scenarios. In a later analysis, every TCR beta chain was defined by the combination of its CDR3 amino acid sequence and its V-gene family, and reads without a unique V-gene family were dropped. To address suspected cross-contamination and a sequencing artifact, a later analysis removed over 500 highly shared, low-generation-probability nucleotide sequences. In a later analysis, a clonal expansion index was calculated for each public chain from normalized within-repertoire ranks of inferred template counts. In a later analysis, generation probabilities were computed using a VDJ recombination model fitted to out-of-frame rearrangements, and the results were checked against IGoR. In a later analysis, TCR-TCR, TCR-HLA and TCR-CMV co-occurrence was scored with hypergeometric tests, and a repertoire-size bias correction was applied to TCR pairs. A later analysis estimated false discovery rates by permuting HLA or CMV assignments 20 times. In a later analysis, co-occurring TCRs were grouped with DBSCAN, and TCRdist sequence similarity was added when clustering was performed within HLA-allele-positive subsets. Repertoires with fewer than 30,000 or more than 120,000 public chains were left out of co-occurrence clustering, as were about 5 repertoires with anomalous nucleotide sharing. TCRdb took this table from immuneACCESS and kept in-frame rearrangements with V and J called. Such tables lack part of the clones; where checked against another copy, unresolved V genes explain under half of the gap, and the rest is unexplained. V, J and clone size derive from that table, while D and trimming were established from the DNA sequence. The sample has 150,000 to 200,000 clones on record. The top ten hold around 0.8% of the sample.

Sequencing was performed on PBMCs. The rearranged chain carries TRBV2 and TRBJ2-5, with 9 central nucleotides matching TRBD1. This TCR was recovered from a young woman in good health and CMV-seropositive. The nucleotide sequence is given as TGTGCCAGCAGCATACAGGGGGCTCGGGAGACCCAGTACTTC. Translated, it gives CASSIQGARETQYF.